A single TCR beta chain is shown here with its context. Its antigen is unknown. A much bigger clone sits one base away, suggesting this may be a read error. These data originate in a study of blood T cells in healthy people across ages. Study-level results: Across the age range, TCR beta diversity per million T cells fell in a roughly linear way.

Germline V gene lookup returns CDR1 SGHRS and CDR2 YFSETQ. There are 13 residues in the CDR3. Healthy Caucasian individuals from Russia aged about 6 to 95 were enrolled as donors. Total RNA extraction produced at least 5.5 micrograms (per sample) for the study. A sample-barcoded 5' primer and a J-beta primer mix were used in a second PCR of roughly 7 to 11 cycles. TCRdb called the 5' RACE reads again in MiXCR, with one record for every CDR3 protein. The sample lists 500,000 to 600,000 distinct CDR3 sequences, approximately 27% occurring once. Sequenced material: blood. The chain recombines TRBV5-1 with TRBJ2-7, with 7 bases matching TRBD1. This sequence was found in a woman between 65 and 79 years old in good health. The CDR3 DNA is TGCGTCAGCAGCTTTGACAGGGCCTACGAGCAGTACTTC. Protein: CVSSFDRAYEQYF. The variable domain in full, completed from reference TRBV5-1 and TRBJ2-7, reads KAGVTQTPRYLIKTRGQQVTLSCSPISGHRSVSWYQQTPGQGLQFLFEYFSETQRNKGNFPGRFSGRQFSNSRSEMNVSTLELGDSALYLCVSSFDRAYEQYFGPGTRLTVT.